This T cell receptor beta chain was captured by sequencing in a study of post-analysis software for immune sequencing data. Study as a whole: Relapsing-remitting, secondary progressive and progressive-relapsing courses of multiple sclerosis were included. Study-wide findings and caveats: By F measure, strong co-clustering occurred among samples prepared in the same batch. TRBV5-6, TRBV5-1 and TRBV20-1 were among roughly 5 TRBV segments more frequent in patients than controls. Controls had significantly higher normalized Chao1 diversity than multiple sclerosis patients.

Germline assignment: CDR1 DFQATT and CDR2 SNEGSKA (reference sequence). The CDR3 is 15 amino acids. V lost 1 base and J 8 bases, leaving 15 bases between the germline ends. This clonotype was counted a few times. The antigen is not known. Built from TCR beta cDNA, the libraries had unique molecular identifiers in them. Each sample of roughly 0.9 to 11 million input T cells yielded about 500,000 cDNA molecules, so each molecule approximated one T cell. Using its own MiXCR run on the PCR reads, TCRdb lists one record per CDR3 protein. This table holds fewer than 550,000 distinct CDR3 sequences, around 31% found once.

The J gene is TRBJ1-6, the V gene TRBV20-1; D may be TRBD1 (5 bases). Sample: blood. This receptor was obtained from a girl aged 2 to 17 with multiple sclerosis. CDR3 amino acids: CSARAGGNTDSPLHF. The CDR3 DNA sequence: TGCAGTGCTAGAGCGGGGGGGAATACAGATTCACCCCTCCACTTT.